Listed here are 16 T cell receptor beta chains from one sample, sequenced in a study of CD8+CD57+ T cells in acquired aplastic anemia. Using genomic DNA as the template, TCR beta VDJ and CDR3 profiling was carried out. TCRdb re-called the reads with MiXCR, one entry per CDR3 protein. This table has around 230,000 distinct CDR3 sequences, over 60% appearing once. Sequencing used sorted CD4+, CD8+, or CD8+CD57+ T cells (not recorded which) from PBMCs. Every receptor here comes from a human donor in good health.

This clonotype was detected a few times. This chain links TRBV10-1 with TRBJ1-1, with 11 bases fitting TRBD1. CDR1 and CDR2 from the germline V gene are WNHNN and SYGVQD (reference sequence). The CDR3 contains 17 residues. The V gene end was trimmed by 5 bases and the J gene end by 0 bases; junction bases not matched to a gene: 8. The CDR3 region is CASSPDRGRLMNTEAFF. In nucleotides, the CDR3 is TGCGCCAGCAGTCCGGACAGGGGGCGGCTCATGAACACTGAAGCTTTCTTT.

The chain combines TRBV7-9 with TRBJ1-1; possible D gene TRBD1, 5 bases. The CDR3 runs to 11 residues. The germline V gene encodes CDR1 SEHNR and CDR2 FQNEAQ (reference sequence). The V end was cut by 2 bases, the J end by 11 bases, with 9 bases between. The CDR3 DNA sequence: TGTGCCAGCAGCTTACAGGGCCGGGCTTTCTTT. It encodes CASSLQGRAFF. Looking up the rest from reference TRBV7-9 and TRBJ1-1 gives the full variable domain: DTGVSQNPRHKITKRGQNVTFRCDPISEHNRLYWYRQTLGQGPEFLTYFQNEAQLEKSRLLSDRFSAERPKGSFSTLEIQRTEQGDSAMYLCASSLQGRAFFGQGTRLTVV.

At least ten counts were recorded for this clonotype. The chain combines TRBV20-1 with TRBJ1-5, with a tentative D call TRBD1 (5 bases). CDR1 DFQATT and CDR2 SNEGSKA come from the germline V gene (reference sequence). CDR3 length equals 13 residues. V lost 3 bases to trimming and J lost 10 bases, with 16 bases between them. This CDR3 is CSASTGPINPQHF. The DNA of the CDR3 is TGCAGTGCTAGTACGGGACCGATAAATCCCCAGCATTTT.

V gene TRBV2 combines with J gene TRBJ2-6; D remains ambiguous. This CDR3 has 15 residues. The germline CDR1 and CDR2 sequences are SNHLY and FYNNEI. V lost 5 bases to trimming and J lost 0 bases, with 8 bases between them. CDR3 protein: CASSKISSGANVLTF. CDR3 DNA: TGTGCCAGCAGTAAGATCTCCTCTGGGGCCAACGTCCTGACTTTC.

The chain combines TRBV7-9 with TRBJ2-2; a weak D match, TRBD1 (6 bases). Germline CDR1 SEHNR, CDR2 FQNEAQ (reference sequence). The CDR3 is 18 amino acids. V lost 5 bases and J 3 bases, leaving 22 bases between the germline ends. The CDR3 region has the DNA TGTGCCAGCAGCAAAATGGGACACGGCGTGGGCTACACCGGGGAGCTGTTTTTT. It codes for CASSKMGHGVGYTGELFF.

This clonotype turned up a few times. CDR3 amino acids: CAISDPTGGNEQFF. CDR3 nucleotide sequence: TGTGCCATCAGTGACCCTACCGGTGGTAATGAGCAGTTCTTC. This chain links TRBV10-3 with TRBJ2-1; D gene unclear. The length of the CDR3 is 14 residues. Germline assignment: CDR1 ENHRY and CDR2 SYGVKD. Between the trimmed V and J ends, which lost 3 bases and 7 bases, there was a span of 13 bases.

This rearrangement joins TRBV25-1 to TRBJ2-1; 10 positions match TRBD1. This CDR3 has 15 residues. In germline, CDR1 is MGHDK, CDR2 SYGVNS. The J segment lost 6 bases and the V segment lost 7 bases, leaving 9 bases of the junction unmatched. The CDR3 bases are TGTGCCAGCACGGGGACAGGGGCTGGGAGCAATGAGCAGTTCTTC. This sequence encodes CASTGTGAGSNEQFF.

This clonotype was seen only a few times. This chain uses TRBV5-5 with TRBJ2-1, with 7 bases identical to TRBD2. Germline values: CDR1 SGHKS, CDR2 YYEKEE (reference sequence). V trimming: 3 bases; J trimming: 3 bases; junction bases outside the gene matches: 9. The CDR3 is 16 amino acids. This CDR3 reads CASSYLGLPFYNEQFF. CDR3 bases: TGTGCCAGCAGCTACCTGGGACTACCCTTCTACAATGAGCAGTTCTTC.

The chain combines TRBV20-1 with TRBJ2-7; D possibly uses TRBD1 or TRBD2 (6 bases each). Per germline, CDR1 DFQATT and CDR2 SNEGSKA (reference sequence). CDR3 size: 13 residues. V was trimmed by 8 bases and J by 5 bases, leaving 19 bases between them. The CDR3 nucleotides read TGCAGTTTAACCCGGGGGCTTTTAAACGAGCAGTACTTC. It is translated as CSLTRGLLNEQYF.

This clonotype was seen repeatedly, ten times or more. The CDR3 DNA sequence: TGTGCCAGCAGTGAAGATTACAATGAGCAGTTCTTC. It yields the protein CASSEDYNEQFF. This chain connects TRBV6-6 to TRBJ2-1; the D is unclear. With 5 bases removed from V and 4 bases from J, the gap between germline ends came to 6 bases. CDR3 length equals 12 residues. Germline V lookup: CDR1 MNHNY, CDR2 SVGAGI (reference sequence).

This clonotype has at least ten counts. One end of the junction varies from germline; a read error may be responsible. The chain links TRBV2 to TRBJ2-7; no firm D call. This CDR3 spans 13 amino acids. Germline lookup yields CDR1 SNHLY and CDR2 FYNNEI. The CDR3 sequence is CASSEAPSYEQYF. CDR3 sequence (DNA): TGTGCTAGCAGTGAAGCACCTTCCTACGAGCAGTACTTC. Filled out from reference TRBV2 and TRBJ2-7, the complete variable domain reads EPEVTQTPSHQVTQMGQEVILRCVPISNHLYFYWYRQILGQKVEFLVSFYNNEISEKSEIFDDQFSVERPDGSNFTLKIRSTKLEDSAMYFCASSEAPSYEQYFGPGTRLTVT.

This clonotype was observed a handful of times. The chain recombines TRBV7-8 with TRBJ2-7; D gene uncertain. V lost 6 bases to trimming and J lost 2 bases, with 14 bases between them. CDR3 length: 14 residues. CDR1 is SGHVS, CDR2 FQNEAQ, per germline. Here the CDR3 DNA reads TGTGCCAGCAGTTTGGATCTCTTCGCCTACGAGCAGTACTTC. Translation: CASSLDLFAYEQYF.

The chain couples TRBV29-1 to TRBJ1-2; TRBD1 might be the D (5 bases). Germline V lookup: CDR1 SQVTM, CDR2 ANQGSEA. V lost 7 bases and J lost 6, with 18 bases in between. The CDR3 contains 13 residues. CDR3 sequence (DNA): TGCAGCGCTGGGGGGGTGACACGGGATGGCTACACCTTC. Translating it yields CSAGGVTRDGYTF.

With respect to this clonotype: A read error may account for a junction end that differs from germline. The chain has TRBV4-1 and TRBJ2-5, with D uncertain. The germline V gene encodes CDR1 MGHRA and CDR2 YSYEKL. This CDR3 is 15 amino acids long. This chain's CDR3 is CASSQDRALQETQYF. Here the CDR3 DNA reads TGTGCCAGCAGCCAAGATCGAGCCTTACAAGAGACCCAGTACTTC.

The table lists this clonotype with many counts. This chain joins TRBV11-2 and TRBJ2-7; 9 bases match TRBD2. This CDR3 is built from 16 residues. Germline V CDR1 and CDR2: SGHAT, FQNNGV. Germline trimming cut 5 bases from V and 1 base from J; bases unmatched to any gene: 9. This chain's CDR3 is CASSHSIGLASYEQYF. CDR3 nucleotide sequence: TGTGCCAGCAGCCACTCCATAGGACTAGCGTCCTACGAGCAGTACTTC.

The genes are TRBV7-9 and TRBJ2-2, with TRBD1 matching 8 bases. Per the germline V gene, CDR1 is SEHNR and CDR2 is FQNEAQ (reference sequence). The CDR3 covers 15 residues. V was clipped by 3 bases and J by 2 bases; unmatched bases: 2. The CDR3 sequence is CASSLDRVNTGELFF. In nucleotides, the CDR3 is TGTGCCAGCAGCTTGGACAGGGTAAACACCGGGGAGCTGTTTTTT.